Presented here are 21 T cell receptor beta chains from one specimen sequenced in a study of shared clonotypes between healthy human individuals. Positive CCR7 selection of CD45RO-negative cells yielded the naive CD8 cells, and terminally differentiated effector memory CD45RA+ cells were excluded. Some clones are missing from TCRdb's copy, which holds only in-frame ones; the method was immunoSEQ multiplex PCR. The sample contains around 2,100,000 clones, around 96% of which appear only once. The sample comprised naive CD8+ T cells sorted from blood. All receptors derive from a man in his late teens or twenties in good health.

This sequence joins TRBV27 and TRBJ2-7; D tentatively reads TRBD1 or TRBD2 (5 bases each). CDR1 is MNHEY and CDR2 is SMNVEV in the germline V gene (reference sequence). Trimming removed 2 bases from V and 0 bases from J, with 8 bases in between. The CDR3 has 14 residues. CDR3 sequence (DNA): TGTGCCAGCAGTTTAGAGGGGTCCTCCTACGAGCAGTACTTC. This sequence encodes CASSLEGSSYEQYF.

The V gene is TRBV19, the J gene TRBJ1-1; 10 bases align to TRBD1. The length of the CDR3 is 15 residues. The germline CDR1 and CDR2 sequences are LNHDA and SQIVND (reference sequence). The V segment lost 5 bases and the J segment 4 bases; nucleotides outside the gene matches: 7. The CDR3 spells CASSAPGQGSTEAFF. The CDR3 DNA sequence: TGTGCCAGTAGTGCCCCGGGACAGGGGAGCACTGAAGCTTTCTTT.

The chain carries TRBV2 and TRBJ1-5; a weak D match, TRBD1 (5 bases). CDR1 is SNHLY, CDR2 FYNNEI, per germline. Between the trimmed V and J ends, which lost 6 bases and 3 bases, there was a span of 15 bases. The CDR3 consists of 15 residues. The CDR3 DNA follows: TGTGCCAGCAGGCCGGGGGGGATTGTCAATCAGCCCCAGCATTTT. It encodes CASRPGGIVNQPQHF.

CDR3 nucleotide sequence: TGTGCCAGCAGCTTAGACTCGGGGGGGCTTTACAATGAGCAGTTCTTC. Its translation: CASSLDSGGLYNEQFF. The chain couples TRBV7-9 to TRBJ2-1, with 8 bases identical to TRBD2. V gave up 1 base and J gave up 4 bases; unmatched junction bases: 6. CDR3 length: 16 amino acids. Germline-derived CDR1 and CDR2 are SEHNR and FQNEAQ (reference sequence).

Concerning this clone: Other nucleotide sequences from this sample produce the same CDR3. The chain couples TRBV2 to TRBJ1-3; 7 positions match TRBD1. The CDR3 loop spans 15 amino acids. Germline CDR1 SNHLY, CDR2 FYNNEI. V gave up 1 base and J gave up 3 bases; unmatched junction bases: 3. The CDR3 region has the DNA TGTGCCAGCAGTGAAGAGGGGGCTAGTGGAAACACCATATATTTT. It is translated as CASSEEGASGNTIYF.

V gene TRBV11-3 combines with J gene TRBJ2-5, with a weak D call TRBD2 (5 bases). This CDR3 spans 13 amino acids. V lost 4 bases to trimming and J lost 0 bases, with 6 bases between them. Germline CDR1 and CDR2: SGHNT and YENEEA. CDR3 protein: CASSSGDQETQYF. The CDR3 DNA reads as TGTGCCAGCAGCTCCGGGGACCAAGAGACCCAGTACTTC. The full variable domain, its missing parts supplied by reference TRBV11-3 and TRBJ2-5, is EAGVVQSPRYKIIEKKQPVAFWCNPISGHNTLYWYLQNLGQGPELLIRYENEEAVDDSQLPKDRFSAERLKGVDSTLKIQPAELGDSAVYLCASSSGDQETQYFGPGTRLLVL.

This chain connects TRBV11-3 to TRBJ2-2; D unclear. The V gene's germline CDR1 is SGHNT and CDR2 YENEEA. V gave up 5 bases and J gave up 6 bases, with 13 bases separating them. The CDR3 has 14 amino acids. CDR3 nucleotide sequence: TGTGCCAGCAGCCCCTTTGGGCTCTCCGGGGAGCTGTTTTTT. Translated: CASSPFGLSGELFF.

J is TRBJ2-1 and V is TRBV5-1, with TRBD2 matching over 12 bases. The V gene end was trimmed by 4 bases and the J gene end by 7 bases; junction bases not matched to a gene: 9. This CDR3 contains 16 residues. The V gene's germline CDR1 is SGHRS and CDR2 YFSETQ. The chain's CDR3 is CASSLYGLAGLNEQFF. The CDR3 DNA sequence: TGCGCCAGCAGCCTCTATGGACTAGCGGGATTAAATGAGCAGTTCTTC. Full variable domain (remainder filled in from reference TRBV5-1 and TRBJ2-1): KAGVTQTPRYLIKTRGQQVTLSCSPISGHRSVSWYQQTPGQGLQFLFEYFSETQRNKGNFPGRFSGRQFSNSRSEMNVSTLELGDSALYLCASSLYGLAGLNEQFFGPGTRLTVL.

This sequence joins TRBV2 and TRBJ1-1, with 7 positions matching TRBD1. The V gene's germline CDR1 is SNHLY and CDR2 FYNNEI. The J segment lost 3 bases and the V segment lost 0 bases, leaving 10 bases of the junction unmatched. The CDR3 is made up of 17 amino acids. The CDR3 DNA reads TGTGCCAGCAGTGAAGCTTCGGCAGGGGGATGGGACACTGAAGCTTTCTTT. This sequence encodes CASSEASAGGWDTEAFF.

J is TRBJ2-7 and V is TRBV10-3, with TRBD2 matching over 9 bases. The CDR3 sequence is 13 residues long. After removal of 10 bases from V and 5 bases from J, the junction contained 9 bases not matched to a gene. Germline values: CDR1 ENHRY, CDR2 SYGVKD. CDR3: CATNTGTSNEQYF. In DNA form, the CDR3 reads TGTGCCACCAATACCGGGACTAGCAACGAGCAGTACTTC.

The chain joins TRBV18 to TRBJ2-7; TRBD1 agrees at 9 bases. Looked up from germline, CDR1 is KGHSH and CDR2 is LQKENI. The CDR3 runs 16 residues. V shed 3 bases, J shed 1 base, and the junction held 7 bases outside the gene matches. Here the CDR3 reads CASSPSGTGSSYEQYF. CDR3 sequence (DNA): TGTGCCAGCTCACCTTCAGGGACAGGGAGTTCCTACGAGCAGTACTTC.

The chain has TRBV5-4 and TRBJ2-3; no definite D call. The CDR3 covers 14 residues. V lost 0 bases to trimming and J lost 6 bases, with 11 bases between them. Germline V gene lookup returns CDR1 SGHNT and CDR2 YYREEE (reference sequence). The CDR3 is CASSLDPEADTQYF. The DNA of the CDR3 is TGTGCCAGCAGCTTGGACCCCGAGGCTGATACGCAGTATTTT.

The CDR3 region is CASSESGAEQFF. In DNA, the CDR3 is TGTGCCAGCAGTGAATCAGGGGCTGAGCAGTTCTTC. J is TRBJ2-1 and V is TRBV6-1; tentatively, D is TRBD1 (6 bases). Trimming took off 2 bases at V and 9 bases at J, with 8 bases between the two ends. CDR1 MNHNS and CDR2 SASEGT come from the germline V gene. The CDR3 has 12 amino acids.

V is TRBV27 and J is TRBJ1-1, with TRBD1 identical over 11 bases. The trim removed 5 bases at V and 8 bases at J, leaving 4 bases unmatched. The CDR3 has 13 amino acids. Per germline, CDR1 MNHEY and CDR2 SMNVEV (reference sequence). The DNA of the CDR3 is TGTGCCAGCAGTGGACAGGGGGCCGTGGAAGCTTTCTTT. This codes for CASSGQGAVEAFF.

V and J are TRBV7-9 and TRBJ2-5, with 8 bases matching TRBD1. Germline V CDR1 and CDR2: SEHNR, FQNEAQ (reference sequence). CDR3 length: 16 residues. Trimming at V came to 4 bases and at J to 4 bases, leaving 11 bases not matched to a gene. The chain's CDR3 is CASSSAGQGRGETQYF. The DNA for the CDR3 is TGTGCCAGCAGCTCCGCCGGACAGGGCCGAGGAGAGACCCAGTACTTC.

This chain connects TRBV7-9 to TRBJ2-2; D is perhaps TRBD1 or TRBD2 (5 bases each). V lost 5 bases and J 3 bases, leaving 13 bases between the germline ends. CDR1 and CDR2 from the germline V gene are SEHNR and FQNEAQ (reference sequence). This CDR3 has 15 amino acids. CDR3 region: CASSRLGVDTGELFF. DNA of the CDR3: TGTGCCAGCAGCCGTCTGGGGGTTGACACCGGGGAGCTGTTTTTT.

The V and J genes are TRBV10-1 and TRBJ2-5; TRBD2 might be the D (6 bases). The germline gives CDR1 WNHNN, CDR2 SYGVQD (reference sequence). The germline V and J ends were trimmed by 3 bases and 2 bases, with 10 bases remaining between them. The CDR3 runs to 14 residues. DNA of the CDR3: TGCGCCAGCAGTGATTCCGGGGGACAAGAGACCCAGTACTTC. Its translation is CASSDSGGQETQYF.

The chain joins TRBV5-8 to TRBJ1-1; maybe TRBD1 (5 bases). Germline V gene sequence: CDR1 SGHTS, CDR2 YDEGEE. Trimming removed 4 bases at V and 11 bases at J, with 9 bases between. This CDR3 has 10 amino acids. In nucleotides, the CDR3 is TGTGCCAGCAGCCCGGCAGGGGCTTTCTTT. This codes for CASSPAGAFF.

This clone was counted only a few times. As DNA, the CDR3 is TGTGCCAGCAGCTTGGGGGGCGGGCTCCTAAATTCACCCCTCCACTTT. This gives the protein CASSLGGGLLNSPLHF. V gene TRBV5-4 combines with J gene TRBJ1-6, with TRBD1 as a possible D gene (5 bases). The germline V gene has CDR1 SGHNT and CDR2 YYREEE (reference sequence). The CDR3 spans 16 residues. V gave up 0 bases and J gave up 7 bases, with 14 bases separating them.

About this clone itself: Mismatch with germline at one junction end may stem from a read error. The sample holds other DNA sequences that translate to the same CDR3. This chain joins TRBV7-7 and TRBJ2-3, with TRBD2 identical over 7 bases. The CDR3 spans 15 residues. The germline gives CDR1 SSHAT, CDR2 FNYEAQ (reference sequence). The chain's CDR3 is CASSLVAGGTDTQYF. The CDR3 coding sequence is TGTGCTAGCAGCTTAGTTGCGGGGGGCACAGATACGCAGTATTTT.

This clone is a singleton in its sample. The rearrangement joins TRBV5-4 to TRBJ1-1; 10 bases are shared with TRBD1. Germline V gives CDR1 SGHNT, CDR2 YYREEE (reference sequence). J was trimmed by 3 bases and V by 4 bases; bases with no gene match: 6. The CDR3 runs to 15 residues. The DNA of the CDR3 is TGTGCCAGCAGCCCTAGACAGGGGGCCTACACTGAAGCTTTCTTT. Translating gives CASSPRQGAYTEAFF.